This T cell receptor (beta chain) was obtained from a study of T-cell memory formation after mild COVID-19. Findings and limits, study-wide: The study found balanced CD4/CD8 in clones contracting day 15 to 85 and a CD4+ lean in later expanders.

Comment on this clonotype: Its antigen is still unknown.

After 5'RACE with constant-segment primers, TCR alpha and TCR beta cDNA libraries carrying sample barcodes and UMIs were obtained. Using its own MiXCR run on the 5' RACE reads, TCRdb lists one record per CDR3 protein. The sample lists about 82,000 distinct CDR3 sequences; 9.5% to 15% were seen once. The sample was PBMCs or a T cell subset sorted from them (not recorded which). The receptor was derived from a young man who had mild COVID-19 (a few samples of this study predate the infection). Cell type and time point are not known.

The CDR3 DNA sequence: TGTGCCAGTCCCGGTGACAGGGGGATGAATGAGCAGTTCTTC. It encodes CASPGDRGMNEQFF. V usage is TRBV7-9 and J usage is TRBJ2-1; TRBD1 matches 9 bases. The germline gives CDR1 SEHNR, CDR2 FQNEAQ (reference sequence). Germline trimming cut 9 bases from V and 7 bases from J; bases unmatched to any gene: 10. This CDR3 has 14 residues.